Listed here are 18 T cell receptor beta chains from one sample, sequenced in a study of read filtering for tumor transcriptome and immune sequencing (dated by TCRdb to the early 2020s). The run used an Illumina HiSeq 4000. TCR libraries were constructed from about 400 ng RNA using the Immunoverse kit, and molecular barcoded adaptors covering alpha/delta and beta/gamma chains were employed. TCRdb trimmed the raw reads at Q25, called clones with MiXCR and kept productive beta chains. Rows with one shared CDR3 protein collapse into an entry with the most common genes and DNA. This sample has 30,000 to 40,000 distinct CDR3 sequences in its table, and 13% to 15% of those were observed once. The top ten clonotypes cover roughly 18% of the sample. The specimen was a population of CD138-negative cells sorted from bone marrow. Taken with the paper, the label for cell subset or site translates to: bone marrow mononuclear cells depleted of CD138+ plasma/myeloma cells by negative magnetic selection. The receptors were sampled from a donor aged 40 or older with multiple myeloma.

This chain uses TRBV11-2 with TRBJ2-5; 8 bases are a match to TRBD1. Trimming took 1 base from V and 1 from J; bases not matched to a gene: 2. Looked up from germline, CDR1 is SGHAT and CDR2 is FQNNGV. This CDR3 is 15 amino acids long. The CDR3, as DNA: TGTGCCAGCAGCTTAGCCGGGACAGGCCAAGAGACCCAGTACTTC. Translation: CASSLAGTGQETQYF.

At least ten counts were recorded for this clonotype. This rearrangement joins TRBV19 to TRBJ1-5, with D maybe TRBD1 (5 bases). V was cut by 10 bases and J by 5 bases, with 21 bases left in between. This CDR3 has 15 residues. The germline V gene has CDR1 LNHDA and CDR2 SQIVND (reference sequence). CDR3 DNA: TGTGCCACTAAGGATGGGGGTGAAGGTTATCAGCCCCAGCATTTT. This encodes CATKDGGEGYQPQHF. The full variable domain, with the rest looked up from reference TRBV19 and TRBJ1-5, is DGGITQSPKYLFRKEGQNVTLSCEQNLNHDAMYWYRQDPGQGLRLIYYSQIVNDFQKGDIAEGYSVSREKKESFPLTVTSAQKNPTAFYLCATKDGGEGYQPQHFGDGTRLSIL.

Ten or more counts support this clonotype. The CDR3 nucleotides are TGTGCCAGCAGCCAAGATGGTGCGGGGGTCTTCTACAATGAGCAGTTCTTC. Protein product: CASSQDGAGVFYNEQFF. The gene calls are TRBV3-1 and TRBJ2-1, with 7 bases that match TRBD2. The CDR3 is 17 amino acids. Trimming removed 0 bases from V and 3 bases from J; junction bases left unmatched: 8. Looked up from germline, CDR1 is LGHDT and CDR2 is YNNKEL (reference sequence).

The chain is built from TRBV4-1 and TRBJ1-1; perhaps TRBD1 as D (5 bases). V dropped 8 bases and J dropped 1 base, with 14 bases sitting between them. Per germline, CDR1 MGHRA and CDR2 YSYEKL. There are 14 residues in the CDR3. CDR3 in amino acids: CASGTGLSNTEAFF. The DNA for the CDR3 is TGCGCCAGCGGCACGGGGCTGTCGAACACTGAAGCTTTCTTT.

This clonotype was picked up many times. The V call is TRBV6-5, the J call TRBJ2-3; D is undetermined. This CDR3 contains 15 residues. Germline V gives CDR1 MNHEY, CDR2 SVGAGI. Trimming took off 0 bases at V and 1 base at J, with 8 bases between the two ends. The CDR3 is CASSYSSWGTDTQYF. The DNA for the CDR3 is TGTGCCAGCAGTTACTCGTCCTGGGGCACAGATACGCAGTATTTT.

In its sample, this clonotype was seen many times. The CDR3 loop reads CASSPLSTYNQPQHF. CDR3 nucleotide sequence: TGTGCCAGTAGTCCTCTTTCCACGTACAATCAGCCCCAGCATTTT. V usage is TRBV19 and J usage is TRBJ1-5; the D is unclear. The CDR3 covers 15 residues. The germline CDR1 and CDR2 sequences are LNHDA and SQIVND (reference sequence). Trimming took 5 bases from V and 3 from J, leaving 14 bases between them.

The sample holds many counts of this clonotype. The junction does not match germline at one end; this may be a read error. The chain has TRBV7-2 and TRBJ1-6; no definite D call. This CDR3 spans 15 amino acids. Germline lookup yields CDR1 SGHTA and CDR2 FQGNSA. CDR3 loop: CASSLIGNVGSPLRF. Here the CDR3 DNA reads TGTGCCAGCAGCTTAATAGGAAACGTCGGTTCACCCCTCCGCTTT.

Note on this clonotype: With a much larger clone just one base away, this may be a read error. The chain uses TRBV7-6 and TRBJ2-5; either TRBD1 or TRBD2 may fit D (5 bases each). Germline-derived CDR1 and CDR2 are SGHVS and FNYEAQ. Trimming pared 7 bases from V and 5 bases from J, leaving 17 bases between. The CDR3 runs 14 residues. CDR3 sequence: CASTLRAGGETQYF. CDR3 DNA: TGTGCCAGCACCCTCAGGGCAGGCGGGGAGACCCAGTACTTC.

This clonotype was seen ten or more times. The V and J genes are TRBV4-1 and TRBJ1-1; the D gene is possibly TRBD1 (5 bases). Per germline, CDR1 MGHRA and CDR2 YSYEKL. This CDR3 is 13 amino acids long. V was trimmed by 3 bases and J by 6 bases, leaving 11 bases between them. CDR3 residues: CASSQGREAEAFF. The CDR3 coding sequence is TGCGCCAGCAGCCAGGGGCGCGAGGCTGAAGCTTTCTTT.

Many counts were recorded for this clonotype. V gene TRBV15 combines with J gene TRBJ2-6; possibly TRBD1 for D (6 bases). V gave up 9 bases and J gave up 1 base, with 22 bases separating them. The CDR3 has 18 amino acids. Per germline, CDR1 LNHNV and CDR2 YYDKDF (reference sequence). The CDR3 reads CATGQQGSLSSGANVLTF. For the CDR3, the DNA is TGTGCCACTGGTCAACAGGGTAGTCTCTCGTCTGGGGCCAACGTCCTGACTTTC.

This clonotype occurred many times. CDR3 residues: CSALGQSGWSTEAFF. CDR3 DNA sequence: TGCAGTGCTCTGGGACAGTCGGGGTGGAGTACTGAAGCTTTCTTT. V and J are TRBV20-1 and TRBJ1-1, with 7 bases aligning to TRBD1. The germline CDR1 and CDR2 sequences are DFQATT and SNEGSKA (reference sequence). Trimming took 5 bases from V and 5 from J; bases not matched to a gene: 14. The CDR3 spans 15 residues.

This clonotype was counted at least ten times. The J gene is TRBJ2-3, the V gene TRBV5-6; D is unclear. The CDR3 sequence is 13 residues long. Trimming cost V 1 base and J 5 bases, with 8 bases left between them. In germline, CDR1 is SGHDT, CDR2 YYEEEE. CDR3 bases: TGTGCCAGCAGCTTGAAATATGTAGATACGCAGTATTTT. This gives the protein CASSLKYVDTQYF.

Ten or more counts support this clonotype. The chain joins TRBV12-3 or TRBV12-4 to TRBJ2-2, with D uncertain. The germline V and J ends were trimmed by 3 bases and 4 bases, with 9 bases remaining between them. This CDR3 contains 14 residues. CDR3 sequence: CASSLGVSTGELFF. The DNA of the CDR3 is TGTGCCAGCAGTTTGGGTGTGTCCACCGGGGAGCTGTTTTTT.

The genes are TRBV20-1 and TRBJ1-5, with 9 positions matching TRBD1. The J segment lost 5 bases and the V segment lost 5 bases, leaving 4 bases of the junction unmatched. Germline lookup yields CDR1 DFQATT and CDR2 SNEGSKA (reference sequence). This CDR3 region has 13 residues. The chain's CDR3 is CSAVQGADQPQHF. For the CDR3, the DNA is TGCAGTGCTGTACAGGGGGCCGATCAGCCCCAGCATTTT.

This clonotype was observed many times. The chain recombines TRBV18 with TRBJ2-3; 7 positions match TRBD2. After removal of 1 base from V and 3 bases from J, the junction contained 4 bases not matched to a gene. CDR1 is KGHSH and CDR2 is LQKENI in the germline V gene. This CDR3 has 15 residues. The CDR3 DNA is TGTGCCAGCTCACCACGCAGCGGGGTTACAGATACGCAGTATTTT. Translation: CASSPRSGVTDTQYF.

This clonotype has only a few counts. This sequence joins TRBV30 and TRBJ2-6, with D maybe TRBD2 (6 bases). The germline gives CDR1 GTSNPN, CDR2 SVGIG (reference sequence). Trimming took off 8 bases at V and 2 bases at J, with 13 bases between the two ends. This CDR3 has 14 residues. CDR3 residues: CAGGTGAGANVLTF. The CDR3 nucleotides are TGTGCCGGCGGGACGGGGGCTGGGGCCAACGTCCTGACTTTC. Full variable domain (outside the CDR3, taken from reference TRBV30 and TRBJ2-6): SQTIHQWPATLVQPVGSPLSLECTVEGTSNPNLYWYRQAAGRGLQLLFYSVGIGQISSEVPQNLSASRPQDRQFILSSKKLLLSDSGFYLCAGGTGAGANVLTFGAGSRLTVL.

In its sample, this clonotype was seen many times. The chain combines TRBV2 with TRBJ2-3; D remains unclear. V was cut by 7 bases and J by 3 bases, with 14 bases left in between. Germline V gene lookup returns CDR1 SNHLY and CDR2 FYNNEI. The CDR3 extends over 14 amino acids. The DNA of the CDR3 is TGTGCCAGCACCCCTGTTTTGGTTACAGATACGCAGTATTTT. Protein sequence: CASTPVLVTDTQYF.

This clonotype has at least ten counts. This chain joins TRBV7-9 and TRBJ2-3; TRBD1 is a possible D gene (5 bases). CDR1 is SEHNR and CDR2 is FQNEAQ in the germline V gene (reference sequence). This CDR3 has 14 residues. Trimming stripped 3 bases from V and 4 bases from J, with 11 bases between. CDR3 amino acids: CASSFDGAADTQYF. The CDR3 DNA reads TGTGCCAGCAGCTTCGATGGGGCTGCAGATACGCAGTATTTT.